These 30 T cell receptor beta chains share one sample of origin, sequenced in a study of T cell repertoires in cytomegalovirus infection. TCRdb reanalysed the reads using MiXCR and keeps one entry per CDR3 protein. The table records around 450,000 distinct CDR3 sequences, about 11% of them present only once. The material sequenced was PBMCs. The receptors were sampled from a human donor in good health (CMV status not recorded). Some clones in this sample may be carry-over from other donors' samples.

This clonotype has at least ten counts. CDR3 DNA: TGCAGTGCAAACACAGGGGGCGCCCACTACACCTTC. This gives the protein CSANTGGAHYTF. V is TRBV20-1 and J is TRBJ1-2; 9 nucleotides match TRBD1. The CDR3 loop spans 12 amino acids. The V and J ends lost 6 bases and 10 bases, in that order; junction bases with no gene match: 9. Germline CDR1 is DFQATT and CDR2 is SNEGSKA (reference sequence).

This clonotype was recorded many times. V and J are TRBV20-1 and TRBJ2-7; 7 bases line up with TRBD1. The J segment lost 2 bases and the V segment lost 7 bases, leaving 5 bases of the junction unmatched. Germline V gives CDR1 DFQATT, CDR2 SNEGSKA (reference sequence). This CDR3 has 12 residues. The CDR3 spells CSVRDRTYEQYF. The CDR3 DNA follows: TGCAGTGTTCGGGACAGAACCTACGAGCAGTACTTC.

This clonotype turned up a few times. The chain carries TRBV30 and TRBJ1-3, with D possibly matching TRBD1 (5 bases). The ends were cut back, 4 bases at V and 0 bases at J, with 16 bases in the middle. The CDR3 consists of 16 residues. The germline V gene encodes CDR1 GTSNPN and CDR2 SVGIG (reference sequence). CDR3 in DNA: TGTGCCTGGACCCTGCCTCACAGGCTCTCTGGAAACACCATATATTTT. Its protein is CAWTLPHRLSGNTIYF.

The V gene is TRBV9, the J gene TRBJ2-3, with 7 bases that match TRBD2. Germline V gene lookup returns CDR1 SGDLS and CDR2 YYNGEE. The CDR3 is 16 amino acids. V lost 0 bases, J lost 2 bases, and 6 bases stayed unmatched. The CDR3 DNA reads TGTGCCAGCAGCGTAGACGCTAGCGGTTTCACAGATACGCAGTATTTT. Translation: CASSVDASGFTDTQYF.

This clonotype was counted ten times or more. The chain has TRBV6-2 or TRBV6-3 and TRBJ2-3, with TRBD2 as a possible D gene (6 bases). In germline, CDR1 is MNHEY, CDR2 SVGEGT. This CDR3 spans 12 amino acids. With 5 bases removed from V and 6 bases from J, the gap between germline ends came to 9 bases. The CDR3 sequence: CASSLEGDTQYF. CDR3 sequence (DNA): TGTGCCAGCAGTCTGGAGGGGGATACGCAGTATTTT.

In its sample, this clonotype was seen many times. V gene TRBV3-1 combines with J gene TRBJ1-1; no clear D. The length of the CDR3 is 12 residues. V gave up 4 bases and J gave up 6 bases, with 9 bases separating them. CDR1 is LGHDT, CDR2 YNNKEL, per germline (reference sequence). The CDR3: CASSPFQAEAFF. Here the CDR3 DNA reads TGTGCCAGCAGCCCGTTTCAGGCTGAAGCTTTCTTT.

The chain carries TRBV20-1 and TRBJ2-7; 7 nucleotides match TRBD1. The CDR3 runs 15 residues. Germline CDR1 DFQATT, CDR2 SNEGSKA (reference sequence). The V gene end was trimmed by 4 bases and the J gene end by 0 bases; junction bases not matched to a gene: 9. CDR3 in amino acids: CSATRARDSSYEQYF. CDR3 DNA sequence: TGCAGTGCTACACGAGCAAGGGACAGCTCCTACGAGCAGTACTTC.

This clonotype was counted ten times or more. The J gene is TRBJ2-3, the V gene TRBV6-2 or TRBV6-3; 7 nucleotides match TRBD2. There are 18 residues in the CDR3. The junction had 15 bases not matched to a gene; V was cut back by 4 bases and J by 2 bases. CDR1 is MNHEY, CDR2 SVGEGT, per germline. CDR3 DNA: TGTGCCAGCAGTTCCCCTCCCCGGCGGGAGTTCCACACAGATACGCAGTATTTT. As protein: CASSSPPRREFHTDTQYF.

This clonotype was recorded at least ten times. The chain couples TRBV20-1 to TRBJ2-5; 8 bases are a match to TRBD2. In germline, CDR1 is DFQATT, CDR2 SNEGSKA (reference sequence). The V segment lost 3 bases and the J segment 3 bases; nucleotides outside the gene matches: 18. This CDR3 contains 18 residues. CDR3 sequence reads: CSASIAPSGWPGEETQYF. The CDR3, as DNA: TGCAGTGCTAGTATCGCACCTAGCGGGTGGCCCGGGGAAGAGACCCAGTACTTC.

The table lists this clonotype with many counts. The CDR3 DNA is TGTGCCAGCAGCTTTGTACTTGTAGTAGGCTACACCTTC. Amino acids: CASSFVLVVGYTF. The rearrangement uses TRBV7-2 and TRBJ1-2; D ambiguous. The V end was cut by 3 bases, the J end by 8 bases, with 13 bases between. This CDR3 spans 13 amino acids. Germline CDR1 reads SGHTA; CDR2 reads FQGNSA.

This clonotype was seen many times. The chain links TRBV7-9 to TRBJ2-3; D is unresolved. Germline V gene sequence: CDR1 SEHNR, CDR2 FQNEAQ (reference sequence). The CDR3 is 13 residues long. V was pared by 8 bases and J by 6 bases, with 15 bases between. The CDR3 is CASGRNRSDTQYF. CDR3 nucleotide sequence: TGTGCCAGCGGACGTAACCGATCGGATACGCAGTATTTT.

V and J are TRBV30 and TRBJ2-2; no clear D gene. The CDR3 consists of 12 residues. V was cut by 3 bases and J by 6 bases, with 8 bases left in between. Germline values: CDR1 GTSNPN, CDR2 SVGIG (reference sequence). The CDR3 region is CAWRDVAGELFF. The CDR3 coding sequence is TGTGCCTGGAGGGACGTGGCCGGGGAGCTGTTTTTT.

This clonotype was picked up many times. J is TRBJ2-3 and V is TRBV11-2; no reliable D call. The germline V gene encodes CDR1 SGHAT and CDR2 FQNNGV. V lost 2 bases to trimming and J lost 2 bases, with 8 bases between them. This CDR3 is 14 amino acids long. The CDR3 spells CASSLMTPTDTQYF. CDR3 DNA sequence: TGTGCCAGCAGCTTAATGACCCCCACAGATACGCAGTATTTT.

The rearrangement uses TRBV5-1 and TRBJ2-7; D may be TRBD1 (6 bases). The germline gives CDR1 SGHRS, CDR2 YFSETQ. The CDR3 is made up of 14 amino acids. V gave up 2 bases and J gave up 3 bases, with 12 bases separating them. CDR3 in amino acids: CASSLGTTIYEQYF. CDR3 DNA sequence: TGCGCCAGCAGCTTAGGGACAACCATCTACGAGCAGTACTTC.

The gene calls are TRBV11-2 and TRBJ2-6; D gene uncertain. V lost 6 bases and J 0 bases, leaving 6 bases between the germline ends. The CDR3 is 14 amino acids. Germline loops: CDR1 SGHAT, CDR2 FQNNGV. The CDR3 nucleotides read TGTGCCAGCAGGCGCGTCTCTGGGGCCAACGTCCTGACTTTC. Translated, it gives CASRRVSGANVLTF.

Comment on this clonotype: A much bigger clone sits one base away, suggesting this may be a read error. The DNA of the CDR3 is TGTGCCAGCGGCGTAGCACCCACCCGGGGAGGGTGGAACACTGAAGCTTTCTTT. Its protein is CASGVAPTRGGWNTEAFF. The chain joins TRBV9 to TRBJ1-1; D is unclear. The CDR3 is made up of 18 amino acids. CDR1 and CDR2 (germline): SGDLS, YYNGEE.

This clonotype was recorded at least ten times. V is TRBV29-1 and J is TRBJ2-3; D is unclear. This CDR3 region has 12 residues. CDR1 is SQVTM, CDR2 ANQGSEA, per germline. V gave up 3 bases and J gave up 2 bases, with 6 bases separating them. The CDR3 loop reads CSVDPDTDTQYF. DNA of the CDR3: TGCAGCGTTGACCCTGACACAGATACGCAGTATTTT.

The V and J genes are TRBV5-1 and TRBJ2-5, with TRBD2 matching 9 bases. The CDR3 totals 15 residues. From germline, CDR1 is SGHRS and CDR2 YFSETQ. Unmatched junction bases numbered 10, after V lost 5 bases and J lost 5 bases. In DNA form, the CDR3 reads TGCGCCAGCAGAGGCCGCGGGGGGGCCCTGGAGACCCAGTACTTC. It codes for CASRGRGGALETQYF.

There are many counts of this clonotype. The chain recombines TRBV20-1 with TRBJ2-7; 9 bases line up with TRBD2. This CDR3 has 13 amino acids. V was pared by 4 bases and J by 4 bases, with 5 bases of the junction left unmatched. Germline V gives CDR1 DFQATT, CDR2 SNEGSKA (reference sequence). The CDR3 DNA follows: TGCAGTGCTACTAGCGGGATACCGTACGAGCAGTACTTC. Its translation: CSATSGIPYEQYF.

This clonotype occurred many times. The V gene is TRBV7-8, the J gene TRBJ1-5; D perhaps matches TRBD1 (5 bases). In germline, CDR1 is SGHVS, CDR2 FQNEAQ. The length of the CDR3 is 15 residues. V was pared by 0 bases and J by 4 bases, with 10 bases between. The CDR3 DNA is TGTGCCAGCAGCTTAGCAAGGGACCTAAATCAGCCCCAGCATTTT. Its translation: CASSLARDLNQPQHF. Complete variable domain (other parts from reference TRBV7-8 and TRBJ1-5): GAGVSQSPRYKVAKRGQDVALRCDPISGHVSLFWYQQALGQGPEFLTYFQNEAQLDKSGLPSDRFFAERPEGSVSTLKIQRTQQEDSAVYLCASSLARDLNQPQHFGDGTRLSIL.

This clonotype was observed many times. The chain couples TRBV7-9 to TRBJ2-3; the D gene could be TRBD1 or TRBD2 (5 bases each). The V end was cut by 5 bases, the J end by 4 bases, with 22 bases between. CDR1 SEHNR and CDR2 FQNEAQ come from the germline V gene (reference sequence). The CDR3 length is 17 residues. The CDR3 sequence is CASSPPQRGILPDTQYF. CDR3 coding DNA: TGTGCCAGCAGCCCACCTCAGAGGGGAATCCTTCCAGATACGCAGTATTTT. Supplemented by reference TRBV7-9 and TRBJ2-3, the full variable domain reads DTGVSQNPRHKITKRGQNVTFRCDPISEHNRLYWYRQTLGQGPEFLTYFQNEAQLEKSRLLSDRFSAERPKGSFSTLEIQRTEQGDSAMYLCASSPPQRGILPDTQYFGPGTRLTVL.

Many counts were recorded for this clonotype. The rearrangement uses TRBV7-6 and TRBJ1-2, with D perhaps TRBD1 (6 bases). The CDR3 is 14 amino acids. V gave up 1 base and J gave up 5 bases, with 11 bases separating them. Germline CDR1 is SGHVS and CDR2 is FNYEAQ. The CDR3 sequence: CASSLGPDSYGYTF. Here the CDR3 DNA reads TGTGCCAGCAGCTTAGGACCGGACAGTTATGGCTACACCTTC.

This clonotype was observed a few times. The CDR3 region is CSARDPAGGRGNEQFF. The CDR3 DNA reads TGCAGTGCTAGAGATCCCGCCGGCGGGAGGGGCAATGAGCAGTTCTTC. This rearrangement joins TRBV20-1 to TRBJ2-1, with 9 bases matching TRBD2. Germline assignment: CDR1 DFQATT and CDR2 SNEGSKA (reference sequence). The CDR3 covers 16 residues. J was trimmed by 6 bases and V by 0 bases; bases with no gene match: 9.

This clonotype was observed many times. J is TRBJ2-5 and V is TRBV20-1; perhaps D is TRBD1 or TRBD2 (5 bases each). The CDR3 covers 13 residues. From germline, CDR1 is DFQATT and CDR2 SNEGSKA (reference sequence). Trimming left V 0 bases short and J 2 bases short, with 7 bases between. The CDR3 DNA reads TGCAGTGCTAGAGACAGGGAGCAAGAGACCCAGTACTTC. Its protein product is CSARDREQETQYF.

Only a few counts were recorded for this clonotype. The genes are TRBV9 and TRBJ2-2; D possibly corresponds to TRBD1 (5 bases). V was cut by 3 bases and J by 5 bases, with 14 bases left in between. Looked up from germline, CDR1 is SGDLS and CDR2 is YYNGEE. The CDR3 contains 15 residues. CDR3 nucleotide sequence: TGTGCCAGCAGCGCCGGCAGGGTAACGACCGGGGAGCTGTTTTTT. It translates to CASSAGRVTTGELFF.

This clonotype came up many times. The chain recombines TRBV28 with TRBJ2-1, with D perhaps matching TRBD2 (6 bases). V lost 2 bases, J lost 4 bases, and 9 bases lay in between. CDR3 length: 14 amino acids. Germline lookup yields CDR1 MDHEN and CDR2 SYDVKM. The CDR3 region is CASSLSGRYNEQFF. CDR3 sequence (DNA): TGTGCCAGCAGTTTAAGCGGGCGGTACAATGAGCAGTTCTTC.

At least ten counts were recorded for this clonotype. The V call is TRBV15, the J call TRBJ1-4; TRBD1 is a possible D gene (6 bases). The CDR3 has 16 amino acids. Germline CDR1 and CDR2: LNHNV and YYDKDF (reference sequence). V was shortened by 0 bases and J by 7 bases, with 15 bases between the two germline ends. CDR3 in amino acids: CATSRDHEGEGEKLFF. The CDR3 DNA is TGTGCCACCAGCAGAGATCATGAGGGGGAGGGTGAAAAACTGTTTTTT.

This clonotype was observed many times. The V and J genes are TRBV7-2 and TRBJ2-1; maybe TRBD1 (6 bases). Trimming cost V 5 bases and J 4 bases, with 18 bases left between them. Germline V lookup: CDR1 SGHTA, CDR2 FQGNSA. The CDR3 is made up of 16 amino acids. CDR3 loop: CASSPPGTLNYNEQFF. The CDR3 DNA follows: TGTGCCAGCAGCCCCCCCGGGACACTAAATTACAATGAGCAGTTCTTC.

The rearrangement links TRBV11-2 to TRBJ2-1, with TRBD1 matching over 7 bases. J was trimmed by 5 bases and V by 6 bases; bases with no gene match: 13. The CDR3 has 16 amino acids. Germline V gives CDR1 SGHAT, CDR2 FQNNGV. CDR3 nucleotides: TGTGCCAGCAGAACGATTCGGGACAGCGTTAACAATGAGCAGTTCTTC. Translated: CASRTIRDSVNNEQFF. Using reference TRBV11-2 and TRBJ2-1 for the parts outside the CDR3, the full variable domain is EAGVAQSPRYKIIEKRQSVAFWCNPISGHATLYWYQQILGQGPKLLIQFQNNGVVDDSQLPKDRFSAERLKGVDSTLKIQPAKLEDSAVYLCASRTIRDSVNNEQFFGPGTRLTVL.

This clonotype was observed at least ten times. This rearrangement joins TRBV7-8 to TRBJ1-6; tentative D call: TRBD1 (6 bases). The V and J ends lost 4 bases and 5 bases respectively, with 9 bases between them. Germline V gene sequence: CDR1 SGHVS, CDR2 FQNEAQ. The CDR3 totals 14 residues. CDR3 amino acids: CASSSGTNNSPLHF. The CDR3 coding sequence is TGTGCCAGCAGCTCCGGGACAAATAATTCACCCCTCCACTTT. The variable domain in full, completed from reference TRBV7-8 and TRBJ1-6, reads GAGVSQSPRYKVAKRGQDVALRCDPISGHVSLFWYQQALGQGPEFLTYFQNEAQLDKSGLPSDRFFAERPEGSVSTLKIQRTQQEDSAVYLCASSSGTNNSPLHFGNGTRLTVT.